This T cell receptor (beta chain) was recorded in a study of T cell repertoires in cytomegalovirus infection. In the study overall: Both CMV infection and a matching HLA type were indicated by public TCR beta signatures.

Study findings and constraints: The study identified carriers of CMV plus the relevant HLA from cumulative public TCR beta family frequency.

The germline gives CDR1 WSHSY, CDR2 SAAADI. V was clipped by 2 bases and J by 4 bases, with 8 bases between them. The CDR3 consists of 13 residues. On this clonotype: The antigen is unknown.

TCRdb re-analysed the reads in MiXCR, keeping a single row per CDR3 protein. Here the sample spans around 47,000 distinct CDR3 sequences, about 19% being singletons. Material: CD8+ T cells from cultured PBMCs, obtained from culture after CMV antigen stimulation. J is TRBJ1-2 and V is TRBV10-2; unclear D gene. This TCR came from a human donor in good health (CMV status not recorded). Some clones in this sample may be carry-over from other donors' samples. The CDR3 sequence: CASSEGLSYGYTF. The CDR3 nucleotides are TGCGCCAGCAGTGAGGGGCTGTCCTATGGCTACACCTTC.